The entry below gives a single T cell receptor beta chain sequence along with its context. Assay: immunoSEQ multiplex PCR; the TCRdb copy retains only in-frame clones and omits some. Here the sample spans more than 150,000 clones, around 78% being singletons. The sample is drawn from a study of blood T cell repertoires in COVID-19. Study context: The origin of the acute and convalescent COVID-19 samples was the United States, Italy and Spain.

Germline-derived CDR1 and CDR2 are DFQATT and SNEGSKA (reference sequence). The V gene lost 3 bases and the J gene lost 3 bases, with 15 bases spanning the gap. The CDR3 runs 14 residues. The rearrangement joins TRBV20-1 to TRBJ2-7; weak D call: TRBD1 (7 bases). Specimen: peripheral blood. The receptor comes from a woman aged 80 or over with active or convalescent COVID-19. Here the CDR3 DNA reads TGCAGTGCTAGTAACAGACAGGGAGGCTACGAGCAGTACTTC. It specifies CSASNRQGGYEQYF.